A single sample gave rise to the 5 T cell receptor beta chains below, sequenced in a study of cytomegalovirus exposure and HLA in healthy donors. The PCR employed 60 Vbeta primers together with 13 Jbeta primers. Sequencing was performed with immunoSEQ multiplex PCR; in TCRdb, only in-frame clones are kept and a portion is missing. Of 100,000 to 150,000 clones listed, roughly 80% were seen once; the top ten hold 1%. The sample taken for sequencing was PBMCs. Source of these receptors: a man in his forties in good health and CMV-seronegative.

The CDR3 DNA reads as TGTGCCAGTAGCTCTGGGACAGTTGTTAATCAGCCCCAGCATTTT. It specifies CASSSGTVVNQPQHF. This chain joins TRBV19 and TRBJ1-5; 7 bases are a match to TRBD1. There are 15 residues in the CDR3. The V gene's germline CDR1 is LNHDA and CDR2 SQIVND (reference sequence). After removal of 6 bases from V and 4 bases from J, the junction contained 9 bases not matched to a gene.

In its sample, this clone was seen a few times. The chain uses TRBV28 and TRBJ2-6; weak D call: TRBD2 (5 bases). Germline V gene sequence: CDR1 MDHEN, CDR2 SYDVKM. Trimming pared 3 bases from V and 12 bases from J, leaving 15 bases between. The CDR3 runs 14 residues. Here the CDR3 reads CASSFFGVKGVLTF. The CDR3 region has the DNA TGTGCCAGCAGTTTCTTCGGGGTTAAAGGCGTCCTGACTTTC.

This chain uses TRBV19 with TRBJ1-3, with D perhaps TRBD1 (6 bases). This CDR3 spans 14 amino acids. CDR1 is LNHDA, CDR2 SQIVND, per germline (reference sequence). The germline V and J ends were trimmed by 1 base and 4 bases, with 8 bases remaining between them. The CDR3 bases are TGTGCCAGTAGTATAGGGACAGCCGGAAACACCATATATTTT. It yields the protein CASSIGTAGNTIYF.

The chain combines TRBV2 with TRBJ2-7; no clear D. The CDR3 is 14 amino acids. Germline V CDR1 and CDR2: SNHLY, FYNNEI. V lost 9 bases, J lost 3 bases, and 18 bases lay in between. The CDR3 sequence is CASHEIRSVYEQYF. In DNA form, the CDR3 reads TGTGCCAGTCACGAGATTCGCTCCGTCTACGAGCAGTACTTC. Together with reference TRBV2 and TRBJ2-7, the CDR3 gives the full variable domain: EPEVTQTPSHQVTQMGQEVILRCVPISNHLYFYWYRQILGQKVEFLVSFYNNEISEKSEIFDDQFSVERPDGSNFTLKIRSTKLEDSAMYFCASHEIRSVYEQYFGPGTRLTVT.

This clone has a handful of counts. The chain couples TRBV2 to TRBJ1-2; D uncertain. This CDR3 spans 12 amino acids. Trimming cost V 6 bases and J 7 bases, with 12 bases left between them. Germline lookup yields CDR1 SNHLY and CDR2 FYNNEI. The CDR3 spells CASRTLSGGYTF. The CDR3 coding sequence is TGTGCCAGCAGGACCCTCAGCGGTGGCTACACCTTC.